What follows are 11 T cell receptor beta chains derived from one specimen sequenced in a study of blood T cell repertoires in COVID-19. Sequencing was performed with immunoSEQ multiplex PCR; in TCRdb, only in-frame clones are kept and a portion is missing. This sample yields 250,000 to 300,000 clones, of which roughly 85% are seen a single time; about 3% belongs to the top ten. Input material: peripheral blood. The receptors come from a woman younger than 45 with active or convalescent COVID-19.

In its sample, this clone was seen once. The V call is TRBV16, the J call TRBJ1-1; D remains ambiguous. This CDR3 spans 15 amino acids. V dropped 5 bases and J dropped 0 bases, with 13 bases sitting between them. Per the germline V gene, CDR1 is KGHSY and CDR2 is FQNENV. Here the CDR3 reads CASSAGVPLNTEAFF. The CDR3, as DNA: TGTGCCAGCAGCGCGGGAGTGCCGTTGAACACTGAAGCTTTCTTT.

This sequence joins TRBV6-2 or TRBV6-3 and TRBJ2-3, with 7 bases lining up with TRBD2. This CDR3 contains 14 residues. The J segment lost 2 bases and the V segment lost 5 bases, leaving 4 bases of the junction unmatched. Germline assignment: CDR1 MNHEY and CDR2 SVGEGT. The CDR3 here is CASSGGLITDTQYF. CDR3 sequence (DNA): TGTGCCAGCAGTGGGGGACTAATCACAGATACGCAGTATTTT.

The CDR3 here is CASSLFGGGETQYF. CDR3 coding DNA: TGCGCCAGCAGCTTGTTTGGGGGCGGGGAGACCCAGTACTTC. The chain recombines TRBV5-1 with TRBJ2-5; D may be TRBD1 (6 bases). The germline gives CDR1 SGHRS, CDR2 YFSETQ. Trimming removed 1 base from V and 5 bases from J, with 12 bases in between. The CDR3 extends over 14 amino acids.

V usage is TRBV15 and J usage is TRBJ2-3; D gene ambiguous. The V gene lost 0 bases and the J gene lost 0 bases, with 13 bases spanning the gap. Germline lookup yields CDR1 LNHNV and CDR2 YYDKDF (reference sequence). CDR3 length: 17 amino acids. The CDR3 reads CATSRDLVITSTDTQYF. DNA of the CDR3: TGTGCCACCAGCAGAGATCTGGTTATAACTAGCACAGATACGCAGTATTTT.

The gene calls are TRBV29-1 and TRBJ1-2; D remains unclear. There are 13 residues in the CDR3. Germline CDR1 SQVTM, CDR2 ANQGSEA. Trimming cost V 4 bases and J 0 bases, with 9 bases left between them. Here the CDR3 DNA reads TGCAGCGTTGGGCAGGCTCCTAACTATGGCTACACCTTC. Translated, it gives CSVGQAPNYGYTF.

V usage is TRBV30 and J usage is TRBJ2-3; 10 bases match TRBD2. Per germline, CDR1 GTSNPN and CDR2 SVGIG (reference sequence). The CDR3 length is 15 residues. Trimming cost V 1 base and J 2 bases; bases outside gene matches: 3. CDR3: CAWSELAGPTDTQYF. The CDR3 DNA sequence: TGTGCCTGGAGTGAACTAGCGGGGCCCACAGATACGCAGTATTTT. Based on the CDR3 plus reference TRBV30 and TRBJ2-3, the full variable domain is SQTIHQWPATLVQPVGSPLSLECTVEGTSNPNLYWYRQAAGRGLQLLFYSVGIGQISSEVPQNLSASRPQDRQFILSSKKLLLSDSGFYLCAWSELAGPTDTQYFGPGTRLTVL.

V usage is TRBV30 and J usage is TRBJ2-1, with D tentatively TRBD1 (5 bases). V was clipped by 3 bases and J by 7 bases, with 16 bases between them. The germline CDR1 and CDR2 sequences are GTSNPN and SVGIG (reference sequence). The length of the CDR3 is 14 residues. The CDR3 nucleotides are TGTGCCTGGAGGAGGACAAGGCCGAGGAATGAGCAGTTCTTC. Encoded protein: CAWRRTRPRNEQFF.

The gene calls are TRBV24-1 and TRBJ1-5; no firm D call. V was pared by 3 bases and J by 3 bases, with 11 bases between. The CDR3 totals 15 residues. Germline V lookup: CDR1 KGHDR, CDR2 SFDVKD. The CDR3 reads CATSDAGEPNQPQHF. CDR3 DNA sequence: TGTGCCACCAGTGATGCGGGCGAGCCCAATCAGCCCCAGCATTTT.

The V gene is TRBV6-2 or TRBV6-3, the J gene TRBJ2-5; 14 nucleotides match TRBD2. The germline CDR1 and CDR2 sequences are MNHEY and SVGEGT. The CDR3 sequence is 17 residues long. V was pared by 4 bases and J by 4 bases, with 8 bases of the junction left unmatched. In nucleotides, the CDR3 is TGTGCCAGCAGTTCCGGGACTAGCGGGGGTTTAGTAGAGACCCAGTACTTC. Encoded protein: CASSSGTSGGLVETQYF.

The V gene is TRBV7-3, the J gene TRBJ2-7, with 8 bases matching TRBD1. This CDR3 contains 13 residues. Trimming at V came to 5 bases and at J to 5 bases, leaving 5 bases not matched to a gene. Per the germline V gene, CDR1 is SGHTA and CDR2 is FQGTGA. CDR3 in DNA: TGTGCCAGCAGCCTACAGGGGGGAAACGAGCAGTACTTC. It translates to CASSLQGGNEQYF.

V and J are TRBV2 and TRBJ2-7; D call uncertain. CDR1 is SNHLY and CDR2 is FYNNEI in the germline V gene. V shed 3 bases and J shed 4 bases, with 10 bases lying between them. The CDR3 runs 13 residues. CDR3 DNA: TGTGCCAGCAGTGAGTCGAGATGGTACGAGCAGTACTTC. Translation gives CASSESRWYEQYF.